This T cell receptor beta chain comes out of a study of graft-versus-host responses after intestinal transplantation (dated by TCRdb to about 2021). Some background on the complete study: The transplants that recipients received were multivisceral, liver-intestinal, or isolated intestinal. All recipients received anti-thymocyte globulin induction followed by maintenance tacrolimus and steroids for roughly three years. After intestinal transplantation, graft-versus-host and host-versus-graft alloreactive T cell clones in the graft, circulation and bone marrow were tracked using bulk TCR-beta CDR3 sequencing. Rather than being sequenced by the commercial service, samples from a few later patients were sequenced in-house on an Illumina MiSeq and processed with MiXCR. To identify alloreactive clones, pre-transplant mixed lymphocyte reaction products were sequenced and compared with unstimulated pre-transplant donor and recipient T cells. The cohort enrolled around 25 intestinal transplant recipients including one retransplant, and a few patients lacking pretransplant specimens were excluded. Donor T cell macrochimerism was defined as a peak of at least 4% donor T cells among recipient peripheral blood mononuclear cells. Study-wide conclusions, independent of this receptor: The conclusions were limited by the relatively low number and heterogeneity of the intestinal transplant patients. High GvH to HvG T cell clonal ratios were observed in the allografts of patients with donor T cell macrochimerism. Early after transplant, declines in HvG clones were associated with peak levels of circulating GvH clones. GvH clones were detected in recipient bone marrow, and some appeared earlier in ileal mucosa or blood, consistent with an intestinal mucosal origin.

The library relied on the immunoSEQ multiplex PCR assay. For most patients, genomic DNA was isolated with the Qiagen DNeasy Blood and Tissue Kit and sent frozen to Adaptive Biotechnologies for TCR sequencing. For most patients, genomic DNA was subjected to high-throughput TCR-beta CDR3 sequencing by Adaptive Biotechnologies. Processing in the source paper ran as follows. Adaptive's ImmunoSEQ software was the source of the TCR sequencing data for roughly 19 patients, while a few other patients were processed with MiXCR and VDJtools. To correct CD4 versus CD8 sorting errors, any sequence found in both subsets at a frequency ratio below 5:1 was removed. CDR3 nucleotide sequences shared between donor and recipient were removed because their origin could not be assigned. To be classed as alloreactive, a clone needed at least 2-fold expansion over unstimulated cells and a minimum CFSE-low frequency of 0.002% (template counts) or 0.001% (read counts). A clone was considered mappable if detected in the sequenced pre-transplant spleen, lymph node, or MLR CFSE-low populations of the donor or recipient. The cumulative frequency of alloreactive clones was calculated as a percentage of all sequences, weighted by copy number. TCRdb mirrors the immuneACCESS table, restricted to in-frame sequences. Some clones are absent from its copies; in checked studies, under half trace to an unresolved V gene, and the reason for the others is unknown. V and J calls and clone size are those listed in that table; D and trimming were worked out from the DNA. In this sample the table shows about 88,000 clones, around 90% of which occur a single time. The top ten clones comprise approximately 0.35% of the sample.

The time point label for this specimen denotes: cells obtained before transplantation from donor or recipient. CD3+CD4+ and CD3+CD8+ populations were FACS-sorted from unstimulated pre-transplant donor and recipient cells taken from spleen or lymph nodes. Trimming takes 5 bases off V and 3 bases off J; junction bases not matched to a gene: 10. As encoded in the germline V gene (reference sequence), CDR1 is SEHNR while CDR2 is FQNEAQ. Its CDR3 holds 16 amino acids, cysteine through phenylalanine. The read is trimmed to its CDR3 DNA, 48 bases read in frame from base 1. As for this clone: Its antigen target is currently unknown. Nothing much larger sits one base from this clone, and base qualities are not available.

Recombination connected TRBV7-9 to TRBJ2-3; 8 central bases correspond to TRBD1. This TCR was sampled from a human donor who was the organ donor for an intestinal transplant. The sample was unstimulated CD4+ T cells sorted from spleen or lymph node cells, taken before transplant. For the CDR3, the sequence is CASSPPGQALTDTQYF. The DNA reads as follows: TGTGCCAGCAGCCCTCCGGGACAGGCATTAACAGATACGCAGTATTTT.